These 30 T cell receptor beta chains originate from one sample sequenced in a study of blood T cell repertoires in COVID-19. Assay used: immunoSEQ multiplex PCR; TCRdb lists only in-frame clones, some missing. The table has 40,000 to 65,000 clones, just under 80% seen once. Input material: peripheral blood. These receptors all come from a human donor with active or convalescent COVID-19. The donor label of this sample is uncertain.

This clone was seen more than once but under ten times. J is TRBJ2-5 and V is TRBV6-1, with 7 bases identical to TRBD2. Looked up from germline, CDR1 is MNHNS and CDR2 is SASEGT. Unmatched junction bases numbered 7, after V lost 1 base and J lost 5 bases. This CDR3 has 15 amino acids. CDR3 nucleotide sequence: TGTGCCAGCAGTGAAGGAGGGACTAAGGTCGAGACCCAGTACTTC. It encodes CASSEGGTKVETQYF.

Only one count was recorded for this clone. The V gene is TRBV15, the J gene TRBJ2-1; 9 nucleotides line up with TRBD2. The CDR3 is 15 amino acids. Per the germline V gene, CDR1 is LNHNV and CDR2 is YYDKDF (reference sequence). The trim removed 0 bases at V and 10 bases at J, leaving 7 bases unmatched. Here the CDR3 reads CATSRESGLAFEQFF. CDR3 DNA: TGTGCCACCAGCAGAGAATCGGGACTAGCATTCGAGCAGTTCTTC.

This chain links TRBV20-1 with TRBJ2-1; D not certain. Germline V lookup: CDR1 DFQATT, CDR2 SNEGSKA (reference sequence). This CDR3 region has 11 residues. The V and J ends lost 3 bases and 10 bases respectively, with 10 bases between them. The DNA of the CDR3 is TGCAGTGCTAGTTCCCGTCCCGAGCAGTTCTTC. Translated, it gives CSASSRPEQFF.

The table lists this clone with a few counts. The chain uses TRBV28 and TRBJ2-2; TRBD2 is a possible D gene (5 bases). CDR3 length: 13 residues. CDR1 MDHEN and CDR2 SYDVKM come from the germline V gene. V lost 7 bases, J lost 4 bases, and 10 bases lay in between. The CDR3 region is CASTLDFTGELFF. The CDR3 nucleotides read TGTGCCAGCACTTTGGACTTCACCGGGGAGCTGTTTTTT.

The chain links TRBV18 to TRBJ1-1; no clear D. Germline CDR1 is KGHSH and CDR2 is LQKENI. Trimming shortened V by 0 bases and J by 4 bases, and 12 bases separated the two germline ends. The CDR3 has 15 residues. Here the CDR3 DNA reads TGTGCCAGCTCACCACCGGAAAGGAGGAGCACTGAAGCTTTCTTT. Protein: CASSPPERRSTEAFF.

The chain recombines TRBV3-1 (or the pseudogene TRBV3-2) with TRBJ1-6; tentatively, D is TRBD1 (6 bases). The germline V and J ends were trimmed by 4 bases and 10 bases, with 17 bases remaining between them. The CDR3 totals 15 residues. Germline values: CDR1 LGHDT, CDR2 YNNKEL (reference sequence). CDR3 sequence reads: CASSPQGQGRSPLHF. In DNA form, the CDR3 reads TGTGCCAGCAGCCCCCAGGGGCAGGGGAGATCACCCCTCCACTTT.

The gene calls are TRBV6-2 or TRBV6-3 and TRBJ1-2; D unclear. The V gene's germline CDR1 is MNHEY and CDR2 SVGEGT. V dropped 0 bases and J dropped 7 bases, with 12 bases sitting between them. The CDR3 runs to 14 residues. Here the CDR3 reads CASSYSSRAGGYTF. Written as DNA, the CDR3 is TGTGCCAGCAGTTACTCTTCCCGCGCTGGTGGCTACACCTTC.

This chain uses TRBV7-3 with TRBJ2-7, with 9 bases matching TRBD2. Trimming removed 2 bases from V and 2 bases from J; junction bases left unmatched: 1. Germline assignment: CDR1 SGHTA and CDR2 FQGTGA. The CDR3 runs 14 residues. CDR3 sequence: CASSLAGGPYEQYF. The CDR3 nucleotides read TGTGCCAGCAGCTTAGCGGGAGGGCCCTACGAGCAGTACTTC.

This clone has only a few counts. In DNA form, the CDR3 reads TGTGCCAGCAGCTTAAGGTTTTGGGCCACCTATGGCTACACCTTC. It codes for CASSLRFWATYGYTF. The chain combines TRBV7-2 with TRBJ1-2; D is undetermined. Germline V gene data show CDR1 as SGHTA and CDR2 as FQGNSA. The V and J ends lost 2 bases and 4 bases respectively, with 14 bases between them. This CDR3 comprises 15 residues.

The CDR3, as DNA: TGTGCCAGCAGTGAAGCGCTTCGGCGGGGGGCTCCAGAGACCCAGTACTTC. Its protein is CASSEALRRGAPETQYF. The rearrangement links TRBV6-1 to TRBJ2-5; 8 nucleotides match TRBD2. Germline assignment: CDR1 MNHNS and CDR2 SASEGT. The V and J ends lost 0 bases and 4 bases, in that order; junction bases with no gene match: 10. The CDR3 loop spans 17 amino acids.

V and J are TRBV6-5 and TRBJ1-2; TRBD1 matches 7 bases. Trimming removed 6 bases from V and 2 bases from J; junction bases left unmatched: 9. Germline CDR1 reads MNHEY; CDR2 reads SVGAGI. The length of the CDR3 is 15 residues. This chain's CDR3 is CASRATGPPNYGYTF. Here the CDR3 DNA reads TGTGCCAGCAGGGCGACAGGGCCCCCCAACTATGGCTACACCTTC.

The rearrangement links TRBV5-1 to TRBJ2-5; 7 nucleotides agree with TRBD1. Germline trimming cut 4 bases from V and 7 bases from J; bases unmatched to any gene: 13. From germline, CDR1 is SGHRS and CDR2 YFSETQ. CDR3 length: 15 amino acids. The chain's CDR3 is CASSSPGTDLGTQYF. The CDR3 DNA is TGCGCCAGCAGCAGCCCCGGGACAGACCTTGGGACCCAGTACTTC.

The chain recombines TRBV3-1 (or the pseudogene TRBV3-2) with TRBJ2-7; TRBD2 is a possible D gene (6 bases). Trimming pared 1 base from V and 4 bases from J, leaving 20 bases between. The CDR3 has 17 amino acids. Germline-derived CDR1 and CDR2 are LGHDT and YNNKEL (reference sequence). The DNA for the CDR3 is TGTGCCAGCAGCCAAGGACCGGGCGGGCGGGAACTTTACGAGCAGTACTTC. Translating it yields CASSQGPGGRELYEQYF.

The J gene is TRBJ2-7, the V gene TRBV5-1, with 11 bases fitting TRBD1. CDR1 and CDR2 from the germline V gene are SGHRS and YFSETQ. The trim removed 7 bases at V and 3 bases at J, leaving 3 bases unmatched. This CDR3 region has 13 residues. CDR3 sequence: CASGTGGLYEQYF. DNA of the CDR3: TGCGCCAGCGGGACAGGGGGTCTCTACGAGCAGTACTTC.

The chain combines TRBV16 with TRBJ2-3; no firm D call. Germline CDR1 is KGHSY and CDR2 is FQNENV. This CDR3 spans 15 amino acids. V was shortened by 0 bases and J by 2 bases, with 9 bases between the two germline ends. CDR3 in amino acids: CASSQSRVVTDTQYF. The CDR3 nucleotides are TGTGCCAGCAGCCAATCACGGGTGGTCACAGATACGCAGTATTTT.

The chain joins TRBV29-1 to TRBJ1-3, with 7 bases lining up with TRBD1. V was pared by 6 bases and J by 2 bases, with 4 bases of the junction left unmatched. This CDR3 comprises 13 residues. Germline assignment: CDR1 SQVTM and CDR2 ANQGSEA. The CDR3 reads CSVTDRTGNTIYF. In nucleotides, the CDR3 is TGCAGCGTCACGGACAGGACTGGAAACACCATATATTTT.

The CDR3 protein is CASSPQGQETQYF. CDR3 nucleotide sequence: TGTGCCAGCTCACCACAGGGGCAAGAGACCCAGTACTTC. This rearrangement joins TRBV18 to TRBJ2-5, with a tentative D call TRBD1 (5 bases). Germline V gives CDR1 KGHSH, CDR2 LQKENI. The CDR3 totals 13 residues. Trimming removed 1 base from V and 2 bases from J, with 5 bases in between.

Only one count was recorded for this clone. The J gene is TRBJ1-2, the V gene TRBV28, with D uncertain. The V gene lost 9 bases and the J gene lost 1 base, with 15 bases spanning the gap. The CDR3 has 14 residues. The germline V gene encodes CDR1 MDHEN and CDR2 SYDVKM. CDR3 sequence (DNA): TGTGCCAGACCCCGGGCGAGGGATAACTATGGCTACACCTTC. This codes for CARPRARDNYGYTF.

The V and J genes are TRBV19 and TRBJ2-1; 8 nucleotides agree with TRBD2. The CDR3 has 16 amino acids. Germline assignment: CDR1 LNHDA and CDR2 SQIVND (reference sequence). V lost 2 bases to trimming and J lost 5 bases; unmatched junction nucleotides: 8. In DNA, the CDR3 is TGTGCCAGTAGTATACCGTTCGGGACTAGGGACAATGAGCAGTTCTTC. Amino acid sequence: CASSIPFGTRDNEQFF.

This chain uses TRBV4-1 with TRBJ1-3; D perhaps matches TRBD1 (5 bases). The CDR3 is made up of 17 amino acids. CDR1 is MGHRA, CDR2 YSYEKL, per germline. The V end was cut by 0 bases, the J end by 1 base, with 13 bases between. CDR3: CASSQDRGQGSGNTIYF. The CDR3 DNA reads TGCGCCAGCAGCCAAGATAGGGGTCAGGGATCTGGAAACACCATATATTTT.

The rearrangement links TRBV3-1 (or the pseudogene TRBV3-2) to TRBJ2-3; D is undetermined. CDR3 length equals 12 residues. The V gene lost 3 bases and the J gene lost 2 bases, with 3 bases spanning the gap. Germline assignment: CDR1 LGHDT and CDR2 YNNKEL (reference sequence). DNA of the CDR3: TGTGCCAGCAGCCACTCCACAGATACGCAGTATTTT. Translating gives CASSHSTDTQYF.

CDR3: CASSLIGTSYNEQFF. The DNA for the CDR3 is TGTGCCAGCAGCCTCATCGGGACTAGCTACAATGAGCAGTTCTTC. The V call is TRBV11-1, the J call TRBJ2-1, with 8 positions matching TRBD2. The V and J ends lost 5 bases and 3 bases, in that order; junction bases with no gene match: 6. This CDR3 is built from 15 residues. Germline lookup yields CDR1 SGHAT and CDR2 FQDESV (reference sequence).

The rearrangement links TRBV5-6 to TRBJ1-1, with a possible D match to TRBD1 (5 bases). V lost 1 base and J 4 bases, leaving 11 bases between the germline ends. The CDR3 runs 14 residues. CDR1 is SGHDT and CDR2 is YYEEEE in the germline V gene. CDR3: CASSLRGGSTEAFF. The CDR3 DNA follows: TGTGCCAGCAGCTTGAGGGGCGGGAGCACTGAAGCTTTCTTT.

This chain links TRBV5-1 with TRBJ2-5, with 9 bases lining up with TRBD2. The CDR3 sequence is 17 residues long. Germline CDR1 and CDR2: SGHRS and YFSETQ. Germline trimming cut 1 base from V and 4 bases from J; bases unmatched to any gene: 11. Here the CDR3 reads CASSLNVRPAGGETQYF. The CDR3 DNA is TGCGCCAGCAGCTTGAATGTTCGTCCAGCGGGAGGAGAGACCCAGTACTTC.

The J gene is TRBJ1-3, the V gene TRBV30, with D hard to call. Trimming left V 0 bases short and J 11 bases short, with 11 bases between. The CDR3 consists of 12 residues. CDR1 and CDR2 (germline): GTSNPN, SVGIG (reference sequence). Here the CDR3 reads CAWSVLRGAIYF. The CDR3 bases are TGTGCCTGGAGTGTATTACGGGGAGCCATATATTTT.

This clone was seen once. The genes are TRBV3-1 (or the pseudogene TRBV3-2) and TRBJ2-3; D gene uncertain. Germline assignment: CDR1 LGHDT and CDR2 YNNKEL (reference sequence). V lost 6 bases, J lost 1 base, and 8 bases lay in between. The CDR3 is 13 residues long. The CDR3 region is CASRGDGTDTQYF. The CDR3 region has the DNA TGTGCCAGCAGAGGAGACGGCACAGATACGCAGTATTTT.

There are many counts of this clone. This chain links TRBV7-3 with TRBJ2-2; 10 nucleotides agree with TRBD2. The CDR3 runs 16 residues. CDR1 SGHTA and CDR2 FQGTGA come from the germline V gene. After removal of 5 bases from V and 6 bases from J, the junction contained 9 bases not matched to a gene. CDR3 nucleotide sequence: TGTGCCAGCAGCGTAGCGGGAGGCGGGGGTCCCGGGGAGCTGTTTTTT. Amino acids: CASSVAGGGGPGELFF.

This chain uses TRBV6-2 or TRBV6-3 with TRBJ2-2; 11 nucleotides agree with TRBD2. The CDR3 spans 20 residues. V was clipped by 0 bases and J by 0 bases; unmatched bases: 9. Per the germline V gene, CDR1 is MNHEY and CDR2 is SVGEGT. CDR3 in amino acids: CASSYSRLAGRYANTGELFF. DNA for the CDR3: TGTGCCAGCAGTTACTCGAGACTAGCGGGGAGATACGCGAACACCGGGGAGCTGTTTTTT.

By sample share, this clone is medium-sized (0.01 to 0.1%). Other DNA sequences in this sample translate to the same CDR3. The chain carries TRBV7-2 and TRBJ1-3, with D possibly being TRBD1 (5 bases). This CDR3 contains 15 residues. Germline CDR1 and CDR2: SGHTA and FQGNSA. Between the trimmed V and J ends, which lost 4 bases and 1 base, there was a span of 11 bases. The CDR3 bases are TGTGCCAGCAGCTGGGGTCAGGGATCTGGAAACACCATATATTTT. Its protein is CASSWGQGSGNTIYF.

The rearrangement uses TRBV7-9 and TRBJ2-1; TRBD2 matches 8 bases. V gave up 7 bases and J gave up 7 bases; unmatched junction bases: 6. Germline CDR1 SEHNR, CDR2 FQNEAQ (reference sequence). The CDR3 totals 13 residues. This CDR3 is CASNLGGGNEQFF. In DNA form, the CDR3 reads TGTGCCAGCAACTTGGGCGGGGGGAATGAGCAGTTCTTC.